Shown below are 26 T cell receptor beta chains from a single sample sequenced in a study of blood T cell repertoires in COVID-19. Assay: immunoSEQ multiplex PCR; the TCRdb copy retains only in-frame clones and omits some. Here the sample spans approximately 140,000 clones, less than 90% being singletons. Input material: peripheral blood. The receptors come from a human donor with COVID-19, enrolled during active disease. The donor label of this sample is uncertain.

This chain links TRBV11-2 with TRBJ1-1; unclear D gene. V lost 5 bases to trimming and J lost 3 bases, with 7 bases between them. CDR1 is SGHAT, CDR2 FQNNGV, per germline. This CDR3 comprises 12 residues. CDR3 nucleotides: TGTGCCAGCAGCCCGCGTGACACTGAAGCTTTCTTT. Protein: CASSPRDTEAFF.

The CDR3 protein is CASTRAGGRDQPQHF. The DNA for the CDR3 is TGTGCCAGCACTCGGGCGGGGGGCAGGGATCAGCCCCAGCATTTT. The chain has TRBV6-5 and TRBJ1-5; D might be TRBD1 (6 bases). Trimming removed 7 bases at V and 5 bases at J, with 18 bases between. Germline values: CDR1 MNHEY, CDR2 SVGAGI. CDR3 length: 15 residues.

This chain joins TRBV5-1 and TRBJ2-2; D perhaps matches TRBD2 (5 bases). The ends were cut back, 0 bases at V and 7 bases at J, with 13 bases in the middle. CDR1 and CDR2 (germline): SGHRS, YFSETQ. The CDR3 covers 15 residues. The CDR3 DNA reads TGCGCCAGCAGCTTGGTTTTCGGGGATGACGGGGAGCTGTTTTTT. Amino acid sequence: CASSLVFGDDGELFF.

The V call is TRBV5-1, the J call TRBJ2-1; D not certain. CDR1 is SGHRS and CDR2 is YFSETQ in the germline V gene. V was pared by 4 bases and J by 2 bases, with 10 bases between. The CDR3 runs to 14 residues. The CDR3 DNA reads TGCGCCAGCAGCCTAAGCGCTGCCTACAATGAGCAGTTCTTC. Translating gives CASSLSAAYNEQFF.

The chain employs TRBV19 and TRBJ1-3; weak D call: TRBD1 (5 bases). Looked up from germline, CDR1 is LNHDA and CDR2 is SQIVND (reference sequence). This CDR3 comprises 14 residues. Trimming stripped 8 bases from V and 0 bases from J, with 11 bases between. The CDR3 region is CASQTASSGNTIYF. For the CDR3, the DNA is TGTGCCAGTCAGACAGCCAGCTCTGGAAACACCATATATTTT. Using reference TRBV19 and TRBJ1-3 for the parts outside the CDR3, the full variable domain is DGGITQSPKYLFRKEGQNVTLSCEQNLNHDAMYWYRQDPGQGLRLIYYSQIVNDFQKGDIAEGYSVSREKKESFPLTVTSAQKNPTAFYLCASQTASSGNTIYFGEGSWLTVV.

CDR3 loop: CASSSGRRPGIAGDRELFF. The CDR3 DNA reads as TGCGCCAGCAGTTCTGGAAGGAGGCCAGGGATAGCGGGAGATAGGGAGCTGTTTTTT. The chain uses TRBV5-1 and TRBJ2-2; TRBD2 matches 9 bases. This CDR3 spans 19 amino acids. The J segment lost 9 bases and the V segment lost 5 bases, leaving 23 bases of the junction unmatched. Germline V CDR1 and CDR2: SGHRS, YFSETQ.

The chain couples TRBV15 to TRBJ1-1; D gene unclear. The CDR3 length is 16 residues. The germline V gene encodes CDR1 LNHNV and CDR2 YYDKDF (reference sequence). V lost 1 base, J lost 6 bases, and 18 bases lay in between. The CDR3 nucleotides read TGTGCCACCAGCAGAGGTGTTGGGCCTGGAGGCGCTGAAGCTTTCTTT. Protein: CATSRGVGPGGAEAFF.

This clone was seen just once. The chain uses TRBV7-2 and TRBJ2-5; 10 positions match TRBD1. In germline, CDR1 is SGHTA, CDR2 FQGNSA. V lost 5 bases, J lost 14 bases, and 8 bases stayed unmatched. CDR3 size: 12 residues. CDR3: CASSAGDRGRYF. CDR3 sequence (DNA): TGTGCCAGCAGCGCAGGGGACAGGGGTCGTTACTTC.

The chain's CDR3 is CASSQAGRQHTDTQYF. CDR3 coding DNA: TGCGCCAGCAGCCAGGCGGGGAGGCAACACACAGATACGCAGTATTTT. V gene TRBV4-1 combines with J gene TRBJ2-3; TRBD2 might be the D (6 bases). The V end was cut by 3 bases, the J end by 2 bases, with 15 bases between. The germline gives CDR1 MGHRA, CDR2 YSYEKL. The CDR3 has 16 amino acids.

The rearrangement joins TRBV5-1 to TRBJ2-3, with TRBD2 matching 7 bases. This CDR3 region has 15 residues. Germline lookup yields CDR1 SGHRS and CDR2 YFSETQ. Trimming removed 0 bases from V and 6 bases from J; junction bases left unmatched: 7. The CDR3 loop is CASSLGLAQADTQYF. The CDR3 bases are TGCGCCAGCAGCTTGGGACTAGCCCAGGCGGATACGCAGTATTTT.

The V gene is TRBV10-1, the J gene TRBJ1-1, with D tentatively TRBD1 (5 bases). V lost 4 bases to trimming and J lost 0 bases, with 6 bases between them. The length of the CDR3 is 13 residues. Germline loops: CDR1 WNHNN, CDR2 SYGVQD (reference sequence). CDR3 bases: TGCGCCAGCAGTGGACAGATGAACACTGAAGCTTTCTTT. Its translation: CASSGQMNTEAFF.

The chain is built from TRBV30 and TRBJ2-5, with a weak D call TRBD1 (5 bases). The CDR3 covers 16 residues. Germline loops: CDR1 GTSNPN, CDR2 SVGIG (reference sequence). V was clipped by 2 bases and J by 0 bases, with 16 bases between them. This chain's CDR3 is CAWSYFRQQYQETQYF. The CDR3 DNA follows: TGTGCCTGGAGTTATTTTAGACAGCAGTACCAAGAGACCCAGTACTTC.

For this clone: Distinct nucleotide sequences in the sample also encode this CDR3. The chain has TRBV3-1 (or the pseudogene TRBV3-2) and TRBJ1-5; weak D call: TRBD1 (5 bases). Germline V gene sequence: CDR1 LGHDT, CDR2 YNNKEL (reference sequence). Trimming shortened V by 1 base and J by 7 bases, and 8 bases separated the two germline ends. The CDR3 totals 13 residues. The CDR3 nucleotides are TGTGCCAGCAGCCAAGGAAGGGGACAGCCCCAGCATTTT. Translating gives CASSQGRGQPQHF.

The chain combines TRBV19 with TRBJ2-3; D remains ambiguous. The germline CDR1 and CDR2 sequences are LNHDA and SQIVND (reference sequence). This CDR3 comprises 15 residues. V was cut by 8 bases and J by 0 bases, with 15 bases left in between. The CDR3 protein is CASGADHLSTDTQYF. The CDR3 DNA sequence: TGTGCCAGTGGTGCGGATCACCTCAGCACAGATACGCAGTATTTT.

The CDR3 DNA sequence: TGTGCCAGCAGTCCTCCGGAGGTACAGATCAGCAATCAGCCCCAGCATTTT. It yields the protein CASSPPEVQISNQPQHF. The V and J genes are TRBV6-6 and TRBJ1-5, with D hard to call. Per the germline V gene, CDR1 is MNHNY and CDR2 is SVGAGI (reference sequence). This CDR3 region has 17 residues. The V gene lost 5 bases and the J gene lost 1 base, with 18 bases spanning the gap.

The V gene is TRBV7-2, the J gene TRBJ2-1; 9 bases line up with TRBD2. V shed 5 bases and J 9 bases; nucleotides not matched to a gene: 17. Per the germline V gene, CDR1 is SGHTA and CDR2 is FQGNSA. The CDR3 extends over 17 amino acids. CDR3 in DNA: TGTGCCAGCAGCATTGTTGTAGATTTTAGCGGGAGCGGTGAGCAGTTCTTC. Translating it yields CASSIVVDFSGSGEQFF.

This sequence joins TRBV28 and TRBJ1-2; the D gene is possibly TRBD1 (5 bases). Germline V gene lookup returns CDR1 MDHEN and CDR2 SYDVKM. Trimming took off 5 bases at V and 3 bases at J, with 13 bases between the two ends. The CDR3 loop spans 14 amino acids. The CDR3, as DNA: TGTGCCAGCAGTCCACGACAGCAATACTATGGCTACACCTTC. Translated, it gives CASSPRQQYYGYTF.

This rearrangement joins TRBV7-3 to TRBJ2-1; D perhaps matches TRBD2 (5 bases). The length of the CDR3 is 15 residues. V lost 3 bases and J 7 bases, leaving 16 bases between the germline ends. The germline gives CDR1 SGHTA, CDR2 FQGTGA. The CDR3 DNA reads TGTGCCAGCAGCTTTGGGCTAGCTTCAAGGAATGAGCAGTTCTTC. Encoded protein: CASSFGLASRNEQFF.

In this sample, this clone turned up once. This chain links TRBV5-1 with TRBJ2-5, with D perhaps TRBD2 (6 bases). The V end lost 0 bases, the J end lost 7 bases, and 10 bases lay between the germline ends. The CDR3 totals 13 residues. Germline CDR1 is SGHRS and CDR2 is YFSETQ. CDR3 loop: CASSLVVEGTQYF. CDR3 sequence (DNA): TGCGCCAGCAGCTTGGTAGTGGAGGGGACCCAGTACTTC.

The chain couples TRBV21-1 to TRBJ2-7; the DNA was not compared with TRBD1, the D call given in the table. TRBV21-1 is a listed pseudogene. This CDR3 is 15 amino acids long. CDR3 amino acids: CASSKLGQGGYEQYF. For the CDR3, the DNA is TGTGCCAGCAGCAAACTGGGACAGGGAGGCTACGAGCAGTACTTC.

The genes are TRBV4-2 and TRBJ1-1, with a possible D match to TRBD1 (5 bases). The CDR3 extends over 15 amino acids. Deletions cut 4 bases from V and 4 bases from J, with 16 bases between. The germline CDR1 and CDR2 sequences are LGHNA and YNFKEQ. As DNA, the CDR3 is TGTGCCAGCAGCCTCGGGGGATGGGCGGGCACTGAAGCTTTCTTT. It codes for CASSLGGWAGTEAFF.

The chain has TRBV5-1 and TRBJ2-2, with a tentative D call TRBD2 (5 bases). Germline CDR1 reads SGHRS; CDR2 reads YFSETQ. The CDR3 totals 13 residues. Trimming took 6 bases from V and 6 from J, leaving 12 bases between them. The CDR3 sequence is CASNPAGAGELFF. DNA for the CDR3: TGCGCCAGCAACCCCGCCGGGGCCGGGGAGCTGTTTTTT. The whole variable domain, filled in from reference TRBV5-1 and TRBJ2-2, reads KAGVTQTPRYLIKTRGQQVTLSCSPISGHRSVSWYQQTPGQGLQFLFEYFSETQRNKGNFPGRFSGRQFSNSRSEMNVSTLELGDSALYLCASNPAGAGELFFGEGSRLTVL.

The chain has TRBV28 and TRBJ1-5, with TRBD1 identical over 7 bases. CDR3 length equals 15 residues. The junction had 13 bases not matched to a gene; V was cut back by 7 bases and J by 7 bases. Germline V gene data show CDR1 as MDHEN and CDR2 as SYDVKM. CDR3 protein: CASTVEGRGMQPQHF. In DNA form, the CDR3 reads TGTGCCAGCACCGTGGAGGGCAGGGGGATGCAGCCCCAGCATTTT.

This chain links TRBV11-1 with TRBJ1-4, with TRBD1 matching over 7 bases. Per the germline V gene, CDR1 is SGHAT and CDR2 is FQDESV (reference sequence). The trim removed 5 bases at V and 2 bases at J, leaving 8 bases unmatched. This CDR3 comprises 16 residues. Written as DNA, the CDR3 is TGTGCCAGCAGCCCGGACAGGATTGAGACTAATGAAAAACTGTTTTTT. It translates to CASSPDRIETNEKLFF. The entire variable domain, with the rest obtained from reference TRBV11-1 and TRBJ1-4, is as follows: EAEVAQSPRYKITEKSQAVAFWCDPISGHATLYWYRQILGQGPELLVQFQDESVVDDSQLPKDRFSAERLKGVDSTLKIQPAELGDSAMYLCASSPDRIETNEKLFFGSGTQLSVL.

The chain carries TRBV18 and TRBJ1-4; D may be TRBD1 (6 bases). V was clipped by 5 bases and J by 8 bases, with 15 bases between them. Germline CDR1 and CDR2: KGHSH and LQKENI. The CDR3 is 14 residues long. The CDR3 sequence is CASSSGALGEKLFF. The CDR3 DNA sequence: TGTGCCAGCTCATCAGGGGCTTTGGGCGAAAAACTGTTTTTT.

The chain couples TRBV4-2 to TRBJ2-3; perhaps TRBD1 as D (5 bases). The CDR3 runs 15 residues. Germline V gene sequence: CDR1 LGHNA, CDR2 YNFKEQ. Trimming cost V 4 bases and J 7 bases, with 18 bases left between them. The CDR3 nucleotides are TGTGCCAGCAGCCGCGAAAGGGGTGCCCTTAATACGCAGTATTTT. Translating gives CASSRERGALNTQYF.